This TCR beta chain was sequenced for a study of blood T cell repertoires in COVID-19. Overall study context: The United States, Italy and Spain provided the acute and convalescent COVID-19 samples. Nucleic acid was either cDNA or gDNA, and it came from T cells, B-cell-depleted T cells, or PBMCs.

Germline CDR1 and CDR2: MNHEY and SMNVEV (reference sequence). The CDR3 covers 13 residues. V was shortened by 3 bases and J by 5 bases, with 10 bases between the two germline ends. Authors' processing steps: Amplified reference gene primers provided the basis for estimating nucleated cell counts. Using immunoSEQ multiplex PCR, the repertoire was profiled, and TCRdb retains in-frame clones only, with some absent. V, J and clone size are taken as reported in that table, and D and trimming were inferred from the DNA itself. This sample has approximately 60,000 clones, with 82% found just once. The sample consisted of peripheral blood. The origin of this receptor is a woman at least 80 years old with acute or convalescent COVID-19. V gene TRBV27 combines with J gene TRBJ1-1, with TRBD1 as a possible D gene (6 bases). In DNA, the CDR3 is TGTGCCAGCAGTTTTCAGGGGTTAACTGAAGCTTTCTTT. This gives the protein CASSFQGLTEAFF.